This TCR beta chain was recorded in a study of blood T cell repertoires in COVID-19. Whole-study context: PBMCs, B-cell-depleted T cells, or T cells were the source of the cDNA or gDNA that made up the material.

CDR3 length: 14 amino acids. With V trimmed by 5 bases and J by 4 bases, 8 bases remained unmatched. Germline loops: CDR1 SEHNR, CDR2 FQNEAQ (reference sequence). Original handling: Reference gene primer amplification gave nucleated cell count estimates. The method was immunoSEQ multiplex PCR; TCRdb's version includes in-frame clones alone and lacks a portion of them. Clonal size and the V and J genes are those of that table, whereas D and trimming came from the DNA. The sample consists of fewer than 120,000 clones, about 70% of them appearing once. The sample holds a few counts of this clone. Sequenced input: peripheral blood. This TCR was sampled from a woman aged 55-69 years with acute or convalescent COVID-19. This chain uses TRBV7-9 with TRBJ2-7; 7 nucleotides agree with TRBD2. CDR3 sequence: CASSPIRGEYEQYF. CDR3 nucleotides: TGTGCCAGCAGCCCCATACGGGGGGAGTACGAGCAGTACTTC.